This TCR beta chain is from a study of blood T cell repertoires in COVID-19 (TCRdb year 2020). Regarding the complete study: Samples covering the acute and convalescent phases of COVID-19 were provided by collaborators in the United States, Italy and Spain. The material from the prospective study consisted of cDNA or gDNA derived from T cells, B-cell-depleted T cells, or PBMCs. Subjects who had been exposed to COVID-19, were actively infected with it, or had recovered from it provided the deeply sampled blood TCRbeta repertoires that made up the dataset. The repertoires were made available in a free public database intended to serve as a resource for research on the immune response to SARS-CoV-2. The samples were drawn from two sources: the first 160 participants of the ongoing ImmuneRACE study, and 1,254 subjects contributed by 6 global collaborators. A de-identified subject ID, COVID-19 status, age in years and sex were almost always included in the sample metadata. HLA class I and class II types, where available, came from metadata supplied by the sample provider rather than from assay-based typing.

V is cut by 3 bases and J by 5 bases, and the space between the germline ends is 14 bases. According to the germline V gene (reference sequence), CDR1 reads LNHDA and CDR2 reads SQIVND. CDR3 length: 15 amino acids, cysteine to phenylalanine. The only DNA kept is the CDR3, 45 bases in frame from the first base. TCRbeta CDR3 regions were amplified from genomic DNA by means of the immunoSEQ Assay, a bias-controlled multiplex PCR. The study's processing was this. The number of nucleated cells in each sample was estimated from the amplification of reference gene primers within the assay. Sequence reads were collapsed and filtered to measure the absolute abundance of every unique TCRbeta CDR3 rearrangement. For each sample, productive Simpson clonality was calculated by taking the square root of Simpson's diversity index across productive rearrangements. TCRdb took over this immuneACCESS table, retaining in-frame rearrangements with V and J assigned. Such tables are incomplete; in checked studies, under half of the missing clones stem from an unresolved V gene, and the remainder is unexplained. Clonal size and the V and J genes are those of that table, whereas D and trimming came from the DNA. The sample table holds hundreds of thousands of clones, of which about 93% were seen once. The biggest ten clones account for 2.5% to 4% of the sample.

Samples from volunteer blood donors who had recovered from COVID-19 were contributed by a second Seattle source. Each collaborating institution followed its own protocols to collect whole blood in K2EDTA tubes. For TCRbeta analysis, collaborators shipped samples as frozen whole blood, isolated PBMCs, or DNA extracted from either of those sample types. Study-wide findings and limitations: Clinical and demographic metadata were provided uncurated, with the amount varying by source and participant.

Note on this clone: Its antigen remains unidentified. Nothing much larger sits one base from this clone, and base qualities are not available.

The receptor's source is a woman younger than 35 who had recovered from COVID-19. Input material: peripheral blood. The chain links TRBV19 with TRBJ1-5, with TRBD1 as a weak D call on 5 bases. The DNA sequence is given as TGTGCCAGTAGTATTGTAGGGGTCCCCCATCAGCCCCAGCATTTT. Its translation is CASSIVGVPHQPQHF.